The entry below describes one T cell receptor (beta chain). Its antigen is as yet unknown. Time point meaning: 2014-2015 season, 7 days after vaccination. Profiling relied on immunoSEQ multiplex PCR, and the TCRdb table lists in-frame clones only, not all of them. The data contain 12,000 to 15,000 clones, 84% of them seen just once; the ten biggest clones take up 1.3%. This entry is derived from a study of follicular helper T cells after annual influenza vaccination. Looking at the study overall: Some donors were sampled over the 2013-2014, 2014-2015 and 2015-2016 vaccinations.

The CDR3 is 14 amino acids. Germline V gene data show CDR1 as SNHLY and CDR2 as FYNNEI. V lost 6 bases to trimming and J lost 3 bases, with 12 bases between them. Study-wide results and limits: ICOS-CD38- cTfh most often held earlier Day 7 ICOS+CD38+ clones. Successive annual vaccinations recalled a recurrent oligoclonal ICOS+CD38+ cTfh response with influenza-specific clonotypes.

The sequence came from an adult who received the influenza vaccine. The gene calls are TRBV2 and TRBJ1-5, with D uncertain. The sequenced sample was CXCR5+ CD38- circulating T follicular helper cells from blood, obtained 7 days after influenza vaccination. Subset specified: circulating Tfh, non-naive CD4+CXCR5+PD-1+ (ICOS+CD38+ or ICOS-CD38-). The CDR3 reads CASRFRGVNQPQHF. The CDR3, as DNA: TGTGCCAGCAGGTTTAGAGGAGTCAATCAGCCCCAGCATTTT.